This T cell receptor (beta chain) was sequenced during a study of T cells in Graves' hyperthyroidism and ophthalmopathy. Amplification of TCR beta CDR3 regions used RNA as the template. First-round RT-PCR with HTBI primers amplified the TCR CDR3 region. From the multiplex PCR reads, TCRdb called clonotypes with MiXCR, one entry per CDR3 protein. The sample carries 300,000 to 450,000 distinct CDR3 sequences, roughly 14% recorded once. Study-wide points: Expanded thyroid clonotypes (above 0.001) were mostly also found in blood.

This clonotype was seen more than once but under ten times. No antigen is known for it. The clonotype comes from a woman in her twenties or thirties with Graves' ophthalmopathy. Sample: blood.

CDR3 residues: CASSLSGDEQYF. CDR3 in DNA: TGTGCCAGCAGTTTATCTGGCGACGAGCAGTACTTC. J is TRBJ2-7 and V is TRBV27; no clear D. In germline, CDR1 is MNHEY, CDR2 SMNVEV (reference sequence). The CDR3 loop spans 12 amino acids. V lost 0 bases, J lost 5 bases, and 5 bases lay in between.